This TCR beta chain is drawn from a study of blood T cell repertoires in COVID-19. Looking at the study overall: The cDNA or gDNA used as material had been derived from T cells, B-cell-depleted T cells, or PBMCs.

Clones were read by immunoSEQ multiplex PCR, and TCRdb kept only the in-frame ones, dropping some. The sample lists tens of thousands of clones; 90% were seen once. The CDR3 is 13 amino acids. Between the trimmed V and J ends, which lost 7 bases and 2 bases, there was a span of 9 bases. Per germline, CDR1 SNHLY and CDR2 FYNNEI. V and J are TRBV2 and TRBJ1-3, with unresolved D. This TCR came from a man aged 50-60 years with active COVID-19. The sequenced material came from peripheral blood. CDR3 loop: CASNRETGNTIYF. CDR3 nucleotide sequence: TGTGCCAGCAATAGGGAGACTGGAAACACCATATATTTT.